Listed here is a single T cell receptor (beta chain). Generated by immunoSEQ multiplex PCR, the TCRdb table keeps only in-frame clones and is missing some. The data hold about 100,000 clones, with about 92% observed a single time. CDR3 size: 12 residues. In germline, CDR1 is SGHAT, CDR2 FQNNGV. Between the trimmed V and J ends, which lost 1 base and 5 bases, there was a span of 6 bases. The data stem from a study of siplizumab effects on memory and regulatory T cells. This clonotype originated in a human donor in good health. This chain connects TRBV11-2 to TRBJ2-7, with D unclear. The sample consisted of Tregs sorted from blood. CDR3 in DNA: TGTGCCAGCAGCTTAGTAACTAACGAGCAGTACTTC. Protein sequence: CASSLVTNEQYF.